The sample holds a few counts of the clone carrying this TCR beta chain. This record comes from a study of ipilimumab plus nivolumab after autologous stem cell transplantation. Patients got ipilimumab 1 mg/kg beginning 14 to 28 days post-transplant. The method was immunoSEQ multiplex PCR; TCRdb's version includes in-frame clones alone and lacks a portion of them. The sample yields about 84,000 clones, nearly 85% seen once. CDR1 is SGHAT and CDR2 is FQNNGV in the germline V gene. The V and J ends lost 5 bases and 1 base respectively, with 5 bases between them. This CDR3 has 12 residues. The sequenced sample was PBMCs, obtained in a trial of ipilimumab plus nivolumab as post-transplant consolidation. The origin of this receptor is a male donor with diffuse large B-cell lymphoma. The chain links TRBV11-2 to TRBJ1-1, with D hard to call. CDR3 bases: TGTGCCAGCAGCCTCCAGAACACTGAAGCTTTCTTT. This codes for CASSLQNTEAFF.